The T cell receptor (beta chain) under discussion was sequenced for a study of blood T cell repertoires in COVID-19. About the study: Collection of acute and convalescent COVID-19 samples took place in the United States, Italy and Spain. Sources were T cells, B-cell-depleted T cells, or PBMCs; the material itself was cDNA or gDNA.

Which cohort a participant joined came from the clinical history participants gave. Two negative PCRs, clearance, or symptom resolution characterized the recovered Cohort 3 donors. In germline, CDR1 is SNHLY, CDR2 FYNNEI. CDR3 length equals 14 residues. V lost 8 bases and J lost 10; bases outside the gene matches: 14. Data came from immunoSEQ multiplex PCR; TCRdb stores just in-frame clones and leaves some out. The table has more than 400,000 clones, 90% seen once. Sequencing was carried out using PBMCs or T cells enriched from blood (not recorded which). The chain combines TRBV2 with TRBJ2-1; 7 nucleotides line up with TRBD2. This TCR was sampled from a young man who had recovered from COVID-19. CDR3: CASRRPDGGSEQFF. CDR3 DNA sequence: TGTGCCAGCCGCCGACCGGACGGGGGGTCGGAGCAGTTCTTC.